These 32 T cell receptor beta chains originate from one sample sequenced in a study of blood T cell repertoires in COVID-19. Clones were sequenced by immunoSEQ multiplex PCR, and TCRdb holds only the in-frame ones, with some missing. The data show 250,000 or so clones, with 75% to 90% seen just once and 4.1% held by the top ten. The specimen sequenced was PBMCs or T cells enriched from blood (not recorded which). The receptors were sampled from a woman in her twenties or thirties with acute COVID-19.

The chain joins TRBV5-1 to TRBJ2-7; 9 bases are shared with TRBD1. The CDR3 totals 15 residues. Per the germline V gene, CDR1 is SGHRS and CDR2 is YFSETQ. V shed 5 bases, J shed 6 bases, and the junction held 12 bases outside the gene matches. CDR3 protein: CASSPSGTGNSEQYF. CDR3 bases: TGCGCCAGCAGTCCGTCCGGGACAGGGAACTCCGAGCAGTACTTC.

This clone appeared a few times. The J gene is TRBJ2-7, the V gene TRBV7-9; 9 positions match TRBD1. The CDR3 runs to 16 residues. The germline gives CDR1 SEHNR, CDR2 FQNEAQ (reference sequence). The V gene end was trimmed by 6 bases and the J gene end by 3 bases; junction bases not matched to a gene: 12. The CDR3 is CASSSGTGTYNYEQYF. The CDR3 DNA reads TGTGCCAGCAGTTCCGGGACAGGGACCTATAACTACGAGCAGTACTTC.

The chain links TRBV28 to TRBJ2-1; 11 positions match TRBD2. Germline CDR1 MDHEN, CDR2 SYDVKM. The CDR3 is made up of 16 amino acids. Germline trimming cut 6 bases from V and 9 bases from J; bases unmatched to any gene: 13. The chain's CDR3 is CASSPITSGRVGEQFF. CDR3 coding DNA: TGTGCCAGCAGCCCAATCACTAGCGGGAGAGTGGGTGAGCAGTTCTTC.

This sequence joins TRBV25-1 and TRBJ2-1, with D uncertain. The V end was cut by 3 bases, the J end by 5 bases, with 11 bases between. Per germline, CDR1 MGHDK and CDR2 SYGVNS. The CDR3 has 14 amino acids. CDR3: CASSDRGFNNEQFF. As DNA, the CDR3 is TGTGCCAGCAGTGACCGCGGTTTTAACAATGAGCAGTTCTTC. The variable domain in full, with the rest retrieved from reference TRBV25-1 and TRBJ2-1, is EADIYQTPRYLVIGTGKKITLECSQTMGHDKMYWYQQDPGMELHLIHYSYGVNSTEKGDLSSESTVSRIRTEHFPLTLESARPSHTSQYLCASSDRGFNNEQFFGPGTRLTVL.

The chain is built from TRBV30 and TRBJ1-2; 7 bases are shared with TRBD1. Germline CDR1 is GTSNPN and CDR2 is SVGIG (reference sequence). V gave up 3 bases and J gave up 4 bases; unmatched junction bases: 2. This CDR3 region has 12 residues. CDR3 sequence: CAWSRDSYGYTF. The DNA of the CDR3 is TGTGCCTGGAGCCGGGACAGCTATGGCTACACCTTC.

V usage is TRBV6-5 and J usage is TRBJ2-2, with TRBD1 matching 8 bases. There are 16 residues in the CDR3. CDR1 and CDR2 from the germline V gene are MNHEY and SVGAGI. With V trimmed by 3 bases and J by 1 base, 4 bases remained unmatched. The CDR3 region has the DNA TGTGCCAGCAGTTATGAGGACAGGGTGAACACCGGGGAGCTGTTTTTT. It yields the protein CASSYEDRVNTGELFF.

The chain is built from TRBV13 and TRBJ2-3, with TRBD2 identical over 8 bases. CDR3 length: 17 residues. J gave up 2 bases and V 7 bases, and 14 bases lay outside the gene matches. CDR1 PRHDT and CDR2 FYEKMQ come from the germline V gene (reference sequence). The CDR3 loop reads CASMGRGRRANTDTQYF. The CDR3 DNA sequence: TGTGCCAGCATGGGGCGCGGGAGGCGGGCTAACACAGATACGCAGTATTTT.

V usage is TRBV27 and J usage is TRBJ1-2; 8 bases agree with TRBD1. CDR1 is MNHEY and CDR2 is SMNVEV in the germline V gene (reference sequence). This CDR3 spans 12 amino acids. CDR3 region: CGSGSDREGYTF. For the CDR3, the DNA is TGTGGGAGCGGGTCGGACAGGGAGGGCTACACCTTC.

The chain has TRBV23-1 and TRBJ1-5; D is ambiguous. TRBV23-1 is identified as an open reading frame with a role that is uncertain. CDR3 length equals 15 residues. With 2 bases removed from V and 14 bases from J, the gap between germline ends came to 22 bases. The CDR3 DNA reads TGCGCCAGCAGTCAAGATAGGAGGCCCTCTTGGGTAGAGCATTTT. Protein product: CASSQDRRPSWVEHF.

The V and J genes are TRBV30 and TRBJ2-1, with D possibly matching TRBD2 (6 bases). The CDR3 is made up of 12 amino acids. The germline V gene encodes CDR1 GTSNPN and CDR2 SVGIG (reference sequence). The ends were cut back, 2 bases at V and 7 bases at J, with 9 bases in the middle. The CDR3 protein is CAWSRGGNEQFF. The CDR3, as DNA: TGTGCCTGGAGTCGTGGGGGGAATGAGCAGTTCTTC. The variable domain in full, completed from reference TRBV30 and TRBJ2-1, reads SQTIHQWPATLVQPVGSPLSLECTVEGTSNPNLYWYRQAAGRGLQLLFYSVGIGQISSEVPQNLSASRPQDRQFILSSKKLLLSDSGFYLCAWSRGGNEQFFGPGTRLTVL.

This chain uses TRBV11-2 with TRBJ1-1, with D unresolved. The CDR3 has 16 residues. With 1 base removed from V and 6 bases from J, the gap between germline ends came to 18 bases. Germline values: CDR1 SGHAT, CDR2 FQNNGV. CDR3 coding DNA: TGTGCCAGCAGCTTAGTTGGGAGAGGCGGGCGAGCTGAAGCTTTCTTT. It encodes CASSLVGRGGRAEAFF.

This sequence joins TRBV29-1 and TRBJ2-3; 7 nucleotides agree with TRBD2. Unmatched junction bases numbered 9, after V lost 6 bases and J lost 6 bases. Germline V CDR1 and CDR2: SQVTM, ANQGSEA. This CDR3 comprises 13 residues. The CDR3 bases are TGCAGCGTCCTTAGCGGCGGGGGTGATACGCAGTATTTT. It yields the protein CSVLSGGGDTQYF.

The gene calls are TRBV18 and TRBJ2-1, with TRBD2 identical over 9 bases. Germline lookup yields CDR1 KGHSH and CDR2 LQKENI. The ends lost 3 bases at V and 4 bases at J; junction bases unmatched: 7. This CDR3 contains 16 residues. The CDR3 spells CASSPVLAGPYNEQFF. CDR3 in DNA: TGTGCCAGCTCACCCGTGCTAGCGGGACCATACAATGAGCAGTTCTTC. Full variable domain (missing parts from reference TRBV18 and TRBJ2-1): NAGVMQNPRHLVRRRGQEARLRCSPMKGHSHVYWYRQLPEEGLKFMVYLQKENIIDESGMPKERFSAEFPKEGPSILRIQQVVRGDSAAYFCASSPVLAGPYNEQFFGPGTRLTVL.

The chain couples TRBV27 to TRBJ1-5, with TRBD1 matching 10 bases. The J segment lost 3 bases and the V segment lost 5 bases, leaving 10 bases of the junction unmatched. The CDR3 is made up of 17 amino acids. Germline CDR1 is MNHEY and CDR2 is SMNVEV (reference sequence). CDR3 in amino acids: CASSTWDRGRINQPQHF. CDR3 DNA sequence: TGTGCCAGCAGTACCTGGGACAGGGGCCGTATCAATCAGCCCCAGCATTTT.

This chain joins TRBV24-1 and TRBJ2-1, with 8 bases aligning to TRBD1. CDR1 and CDR2 (germline): KGHDR, SFDVKD. V shed 2 bases and J 4 bases; nucleotides not matched to a gene: 6. This CDR3 is 16 amino acids long. The CDR3 DNA is TGTGCCACCAGTGATTCGGCGGGACAGGAATACAATGAGCAGTTCTTC. This codes for CATSDSAGQEYNEQFF.

The J gene is TRBJ2-3, the V gene TRBV7-3; TRBD2 matches at 7 bases. This CDR3 region has 14 residues. Germline V gene sequence: CDR1 SGHTA, CDR2 FQGTGA. Losses at the gene ends were 4 bases for V and 3 bases for J; bases not matched to a gene: 4. The CDR3 DNA is TGTGCCAGCAGCTCACTAGCGACAACAGATACGCAGTATTTT. Amino acids: CASSSLATTDTQYF.

The sample holds one count of this clone. The chain combines TRBV7-9 with TRBJ2-5; no clear D. V dropped 5 bases and J dropped 1 base, with 8 bases sitting between them. This CDR3 is built from 13 residues. CDR1 and CDR2 from the germline V gene are SEHNR and FQNEAQ (reference sequence). CDR3 nucleotide sequence: TGTGCCAGCAGCATACAGCTCCAAGAGACCCAGTACTTC. Translated: CASSIQLQETQYF.

The V and J genes are TRBV3-1 (or the pseudogene TRBV3-2) and TRBJ1-6, with D perhaps TRBD1 (5 bases). The V end was cut by 4 bases, the J end by 7 bases, with 14 bases between. The CDR3 spans 15 residues. Germline CDR1 and CDR2: LGHDT and YNNKEL (reference sequence). The CDR3 here is CASSRQRQRNSPLHF. Written as DNA, the CDR3 is TGTGCCAGCAGCCGCCAACGACAGAGAAATTCACCCCTCCACTTT.

The chain recombines TRBV11-2 with TRBJ1-2; D is ambiguous. The V gene lost 2 bases and the J gene lost 1 base, with 5 bases spanning the gap. CDR1 and CDR2 (germline): SGHAT, FQNNGV. The CDR3 spans 13 residues. The CDR3 DNA follows: TGTGCCAGCAGCTTACAGAATAACTATGGCTACACCTTC. Its protein product is CASSLQNNYGYTF.

This chain uses TRBV5-1 with TRBJ2-7; 8 positions agree with TRBD2. The germline CDR1 and CDR2 sequences are SGHRS and YFSETQ. V dropped 4 bases and J dropped 6; count of bases not matched to a gene: 9. The CDR3 has 14 amino acids. The CDR3 loop is CASSLSGSNIEQYF. The CDR3 DNA reads as TGCGCCAGCAGCCTAAGCGGGAGTAATATCGAGCAGTACTTC.

This chain joins TRBV10-3 and TRBJ2-3; TRBD1 matches 9 bases. Germline CDR1 is ENHRY and CDR2 is SYGVKD. Trimming cost V 3 bases and J 1 base; bases outside gene matches: 5. This CDR3 contains 16 residues. The CDR3 sequence is CAISDRDREGTDTQYF. Written as DNA, the CDR3 is TGTGCCATCAGTGACCGGGACAGGGAGGGCACAGATACGCAGTATTTT.

V usage is TRBV7-6 and J usage is TRBJ2-2, with unresolved D. The germline gives CDR1 SGHVS, CDR2 FNYEAQ. The V gene lost 1 base and the J gene lost 0 bases, with 9 bases spanning the gap. The CDR3 length is 16 residues. DNA of the CDR3: TGTGCCAGCAGCTTAGAGCGCGCGTCGAACACCGGGGAGCTGTTTTTT. It specifies CASSLERASNTGELFF.

The CDR3 region is CASSKDLGLADYNEQFF. The CDR3 nucleotides are TGTGCCAGCAGCAAGGACTTAGGACTAGCGGATTACAATGAGCAGTTCTTC. The gene calls are TRBV13 and TRBJ2-1; 10 bases align to TRBD2. Per germline, CDR1 PRHDT and CDR2 FYEKMQ (reference sequence). CDR3 length: 17 residues. V lost 5 bases to trimming and J lost 4 bases; unmatched junction nucleotides: 11.

The chain combines TRBV25-1 with TRBJ2-4; D possibly corresponds to TRBD1 (7 bases). The CDR3 totals 15 residues. Trimming removed 5 bases from V and 7 bases from J, with 18 bases in between. The germline V gene encodes CDR1 MGHDK and CDR2 SYGVNS. CDR3 residues: CASSWAGGSSNIQYF. The CDR3 DNA sequence: TGTGCCAGCAGTTGGGCAGGGGGGTCATCGAACATTCAGTACTTC.

The gene calls are TRBV6-5 and TRBJ2-7; the D gene is possibly TRBD1 (5 bases). Germline V lookup: CDR1 MNHEY, CDR2 SVGAGI. The V and J ends lost 6 bases and 2 bases respectively, with 11 bases between them. The length of the CDR3 is 13 residues. This CDR3 is CASRMTEAYEQYF. The CDR3 coding sequence is TGTGCCAGCAGGATGACAGAGGCCTACGAGCAGTACTTC.

This sequence joins TRBV29-1 and TRBJ1-1, with D perhaps matching TRBD1 (5 bases). V was pared by 4 bases and J by 5 bases, with 17 bases between. This CDR3 is 14 amino acids long. The germline gives CDR1 SQVTM, CDR2 ANQGSEA. The CDR3 reads CSVVDPQGRTEAFF. The CDR3 DNA sequence: TGCAGCGTTGTCGATCCCCAGGGTCGAACTGAAGCTTTCTTT.

The V and J genes are TRBV2 and TRBJ1-5, with TRBD1 matching 9 bases. With V trimmed by 6 bases and J by 4 bases, 10 bases remained unmatched. The CDR3 totals 16 residues. Per germline, CDR1 SNHLY and CDR2 FYNNEI. This chain's CDR3 is CASSPTQGASNQPQHF. The CDR3 DNA reads TGTGCCAGCAGCCCTACACAGGGGGCTTCGAATCAGCCCCAGCATTTT.

The chain has TRBV7-2 and TRBJ2-2; D might be TRBD2 (6 bases). Trimming took 6 bases from V and 2 from J, leaving 16 bases between them. Germline-derived CDR1 and CDR2 are SGHTA and FQGNSA. The CDR3 totals 16 residues. This CDR3 is CASRTPLRGNTGELFF. The CDR3 DNA follows: TGTGCCAGCAGGACCCCCCTGCGGGGAAACACCGGGGAGCTGTTTTTT.

The genes are TRBV18 and TRBJ2-7; weak D call: TRBD1 (6 bases). CDR1 and CDR2 from the germline V gene are KGHSH and LQKENI. This CDR3 is built from 16 residues. The V gene lost 5 bases and the J gene lost 6 bases, with 23 bases spanning the gap. CDR3: CASSTPGQRSSGEQYF. CDR3 nucleotides: TGTGCCAGCTCAACTCCGGGACAACGGTCATCGGGCGAGCAGTACTTC.

The chain employs TRBV11-3 and TRBJ2-1, with 9 bases that match TRBD2. The CDR3 sequence is 15 residues long. V was pared by 4 bases and J by 8 bases, with 9 bases of the junction left unmatched. Germline V gene data show CDR1 as SGHNT and CDR2 as YENEEA. CDR3 nucleotide sequence: TGTGCCAGCAGCTGGGGAGCGGGAGGAGTGGATGAGCAGTTCTTC. Protein product: CASSWGAGGVDEQFF.

The V call is TRBV14, the J call TRBJ2-1; TRBD2 might be the D (6 bases). This CDR3 contains 14 residues. The V end was cut by 2 bases, the J end by 7 bases, with 12 bases between. From germline, CDR1 is SGHDN and CDR2 FVKESK. CDR3 amino acids: CASSQREWGNEQFF. CDR3 nucleotides: TGTGCCAGCAGCCAACGGGAGTGGGGGAATGAGCAGTTCTTC. The whole variable domain, remainder taken from reference TRBV14 and TRBJ2-1, is EAGVTQFPSHSVIEKGQTVTLRCDPISGHDNLYWYRRVMGKEIKFLLHFVKESKQDESGMPNNRFLAERTGGTYSTLKVQPAELEDSGVYFCASSQREWGNEQFFGPGTRLTVL.

The chain employs TRBV11-2 and TRBJ2-7, with D possibly TRBD1 on 6 matching bases. The V end was cut by 5 bases, the J end by 3 bases, with 11 bases between. This CDR3 comprises 13 residues. Germline loops: CDR1 SGHAT, CDR2 FQNNGV. The CDR3 nucleotides read TGTGCCAGCAGCCTTATACAGGGCTACGAGCAGTACTTC. It yields the protein CASSLIQGYEQYF.